This T cell receptor beta chain came from a study of T cell responses to AZD1222 COVID-19 vaccine. The junction had 8 bases not matched to a gene; V was cut back by 5 bases and J by 4 bases. This CDR3 spans 15 amino acids. The germline V gene has CDR1 SGHVS and CDR2 FQNEAQ. Data came from immunoSEQ multiplex PCR; TCRdb stores just in-frame clones and leaves some out. This sample has 90,000 to 130,000 clones; over 75% occur once, and the top ten carry 3.5% to 5.5%. Here the sequenced sample was peripheral blood, taken on day 0 of AZD1222 vaccination. The chain joins TRBV7-8 to TRBJ1-5; 7 nucleotides line up with TRBD1. The TCR originated in an adult in good health. CDR3 sequence reads: CASSLTGVPNQPQHF. The CDR3 region has the DNA TGTGCCAGCAGCCTTACAGGGGTCCCGAATCAGCCCCAGCATTTT.